The 16 T cell receptor beta chains below were found in one sample sequenced in a study of long-term antiretroviral therapy in people with HIV. Version v3.0 of the immunoSEQ assay ran at survey level. Method: immunoSEQ multiplex PCR; TCRdb's copy keeps in-frame clones and lacks some. The table has 31,000 or so clones, approximately 96% seen once; the top ten hold less than 2.5%. Sequenced here: unsorted PBMCs, sampled around 6.6 years after starting antiretroviral therapy. The source of these receptors is a man aged 25-40 years with HIV.

This sequence joins TRBV27 and TRBJ2-1, with 10 bases fitting TRBD2. Looked up from germline, CDR1 is MNHEY and CDR2 is SMNVEV (reference sequence). The CDR3 covers 16 residues. The trim removed 5 bases at V and 3 bases at J, leaving 7 bases unmatched. The CDR3 DNA reads as TGTGCCAGCAGTCCTACTAGCGGGGAGTACTACAATGAGCAGTTCTTC. Encoded protein: CASSPTSGEYYNEQFF.

This chain joins TRBV5-1 and TRBJ2-7; unclear D gene. This CDR3 region has 14 residues. CDR1 and CDR2 from the germline V gene are SGHRS and YFSETQ. Trimming took 0 bases from V and 4 from J, leaving 11 bases between them. CDR3 sequence (DNA): TGCGCCAGCAGCTTGGCCGGCGGTGAGTACGAGCAGTACTTC. Translated, it gives CASSLAGGEYEQYF.

The CDR3 DNA sequence: TGTGCCAGCAGCGTAGAACGGGCCTACAATGAGCAGTTCTTC. Translated, it gives CASSVERAYNEQFF. The chain joins TRBV9 to TRBJ2-1; D not certain. V dropped 0 bases and J dropped 2 bases, with 6 bases sitting between them. This CDR3 has 14 residues. Germline V lookup: CDR1 SGDLS, CDR2 YYNGEE.

The chain combines TRBV10-3 with TRBJ2-1; 8 nucleotides match TRBD2. The V gene's germline CDR1 is ENHRY and CDR2 SYGVKD. After removal of 9 bases from V and 6 bases from J, the junction contained 7 bases not matched to a gene. This CDR3 has 13 amino acids. The CDR3 is CAIGDGGANEQFF. CDR3 nucleotides: TGTGCCATTGGAGACGGGGGGGCCAATGAGCAGTTCTTC.

The gene calls are TRBV7-3 and TRBJ2-2; weak D call: TRBD2 (5 bases). The V gene lost 5 bases and the J gene lost 7 bases, with 14 bases spanning the gap. The V gene's germline CDR1 is SGHTA and CDR2 FQGTGA. The CDR3 totals 14 residues. The CDR3: CASSPLGSHGELFF. In DNA form, the CDR3 reads TGTGCCAGCAGCCCCCTGGGGAGTCACGGGGAGCTGTTTTTT.

The CDR3 reads CASTRSNTGELFF. CDR3 nucleotides: TGTGCCAGCACGCGATCGAACACCGGGGAGCTGTTTTTT. The chain employs TRBV6-6 and TRBJ2-2; no definite D call. The CDR3 contains 13 residues. The germline V and J ends were trimmed by 7 bases and 0 bases, with 6 bases remaining between them. The germline CDR1 and CDR2 sequences are MNHNY and SVGAGI (reference sequence).

The chain employs TRBV11-2 and TRBJ2-7, with TRBD1 matching over 9 bases. V lost 5 bases to trimming and J lost 3 bases; unmatched junction nucleotides: 8. CDR1 and CDR2 from the germline V gene are SGHAT and FQNNGV. CDR3 length equals 15 residues. This CDR3 reads CASSRQGTGNYEQYF. CDR3 DNA sequence: TGTGCCAGCAGCCGCCAAGGGACAGGGAACTACGAGCAGTACTTC. Full variable domain (remainder filled in from reference TRBV11-2 and TRBJ2-7): EAGVAQSPRYKIIEKRQSVAFWCNPISGHATLYWYQQILGQGPKLLIQFQNNGVVDDSQLPKDRFSAERLKGVDSTLKIQPAKLEDSAVYLCASSRQGTGNYEQYFGPGTRLTVT.

The rearrangement joins TRBV6-4 to TRBJ1-6; no clear D. Germline V gene sequence: CDR1 MRHNA, CDR2 SNTAGT. The V end was cut by 4 bases, the J end by 0 bases, with 7 bases between. This CDR3 contains 15 residues. The CDR3, as DNA: TGTGCCAGCAGTGCTACCAACTCCTATAATTCACCCCTCCACTTT. Its translation is CASSATNSYNSPLHF.

This clone was seen just once. The genes are TRBV4-3 and TRBJ2-7; 10 nucleotides align to TRBD2. Germline assignment: CDR1 LGHNA and CDR2 YSLEER. With 0 bases clipped from V and 6 bases from J, the junction kept 2 bases outside the gene matches. The CDR3 contains 14 residues. The CDR3 protein is CASSQDSGRREQYF. The CDR3 coding sequence is TGCGCCAGCAGCCAAGATAGCGGGAGGCGCGAGCAGTACTTC.

The chain links TRBV4-3 to TRBJ1-1, with D uncertain. Germline V lookup: CDR1 LGHNA, CDR2 YSLEER. CDR3 length: 17 amino acids. The V and J ends lost 0 bases and 5 bases respectively, with 19 bases between them. This CDR3 is CASSQDSGTRVGTEAFF. CDR3 coding DNA: TGCGCCAGCAGCCAAGATTCGGGAACAAGGGTTGGAACTGAAGCTTTCTTT.

J is TRBJ2-1 and V is TRBV5-1, with 8 bases fitting TRBD2. CDR1 and CDR2 (germline): SGHRS, YFSETQ. V dropped 1 base and J dropped 4; count of bases not matched to a gene: 4. The CDR3 consists of 15 residues. The CDR3 nucleotides read TGCGCCAGCAGCTTGTCCCCTAGCGGGTACAATGAGCAGTTCTTC. Translating gives CASSLSPSGYNEQFF. Full variable domain (remainder filled in from reference TRBV5-1 and TRBJ2-1): KAGVTQTPRYLIKTRGQQVTLSCSPISGHRSVSWYQQTPGQGLQFLFEYFSETQRNKGNFPGRFSGRQFSNSRSEMNVSTLELGDSALYLCASSLSPSGYNEQFFGPGTRLTVL.

The genes are TRBV18 and TRBJ1-1, with no clear D. The CDR3 totals 16 residues. V lost 1 base and J 8 bases, leaving 20 bases between the germline ends. Germline V lookup: CDR1 KGHSH, CDR2 LQKENI. CDR3 protein: CASSPRWEGPGREAFF. The CDR3 region has the DNA TGTGCCAGCTCACCACGCTGGGAGGGTCCCGGGAGAGAAGCTTTCTTT.

V gene TRBV18 combines with J gene TRBJ1-1; TRBD1 matches 8 bases. In germline, CDR1 is KGHSH, CDR2 LQKENI. This CDR3 is built from 16 residues. With V trimmed by 3 bases and J by 5 bases, 11 bases remained unmatched. As DNA, the CDR3 is TGTGCCAGCTCACCTAAGGCAGGGGGCTTTGGTACTGAAGCTTTCTTT. Its protein product is CASSPKAGGFGTEAFF.

This rearrangement joins TRBV30 to TRBJ2-5; D is ambiguous. V lost 1 base to trimming and J lost 3 bases, with 0 bases between them. The germline CDR1 and CDR2 sequences are GTSNPN and SVGIG (reference sequence). CDR3 length: 10 residues. The CDR3 bases are TGTGCCTGGAGTGAAGAGACCCAGTACTTC. It yields the protein CAWSEETQYF.

The J gene is TRBJ1-1, the V gene TRBV12-5; D ambiguous. Germline-derived CDR1 and CDR2 are LGHNT and FRNRAP. The CDR3 length is 14 residues. V dropped 2 bases and J dropped 1 base, with 8 bases sitting between them. The DNA of the CDR3 is TGTGCTAGTGGTTTGAGGAACGGGAACACTGAAGCTTTCTTT. Amino acids: CASGLRNGNTEAFF.

The V gene is TRBV10-3, the J gene TRBJ2-7; 16 bases are a match to TRBD2. The germline V gene has CDR1 ENHRY and CDR2 SYGVKD. This CDR3 has 18 amino acids. V lost 6 bases to trimming and J lost 7 bases; unmatched junction nucleotides: 15. This chain's CDR3 is CAIRPGTSGRGDSGEQYF. The CDR3 bases are TGTGCCATCAGGCCCGGGACTAGCGGGAGGGGGGACTCGGGAGAGCAGTACTTC.